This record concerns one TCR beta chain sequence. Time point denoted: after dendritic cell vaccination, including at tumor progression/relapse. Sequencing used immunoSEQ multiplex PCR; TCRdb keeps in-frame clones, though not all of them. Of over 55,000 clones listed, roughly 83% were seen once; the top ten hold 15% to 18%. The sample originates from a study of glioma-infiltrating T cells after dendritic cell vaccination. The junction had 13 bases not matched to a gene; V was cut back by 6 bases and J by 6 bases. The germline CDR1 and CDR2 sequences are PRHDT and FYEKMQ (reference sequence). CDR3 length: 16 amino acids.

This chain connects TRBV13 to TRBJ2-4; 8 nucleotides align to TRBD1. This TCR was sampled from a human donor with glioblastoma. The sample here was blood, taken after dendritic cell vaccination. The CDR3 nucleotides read TGTGCCAGCAGTTGGACAGGGACTGGCGGCTTAAACATTCAGTACTTC. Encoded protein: CASSWTGTGGLNIQYF.